The source of this T cell receptor (beta chain) is a study of T cells in Graves' hyperthyroidism and ophthalmopathy. Study results and caveats: Ophthalmopathy and stable hyperthyroidism were told apart by a 13 V-J model. Ophthalmopathy, as predicted by the model, came a median around 7 months after the prediction.

TCR beta CDR3 regions were amplified from RNA transcripts. The TCR CDR3 first-round RT-PCR relied on the HTBI primer set. In TCRdb, the multiplex PCR reads were re-called with MiXCR into one record per CDR3 protein. The sample lists under 700,000 distinct CDR3 sequences; 16% were seen once. This clonotype was detected many times. The antigen is not known. Newly diagnosed patients aged 18 to 65 had hyperthyroidism of under 2 months' duration. The study based diagnoses on clinical symptoms, serum thyroxine and TRAb, thyroid ultrasound and orbital computed tomography. Germline V gene sequence: CDR1 SGHTA, CDR2 FQGNSA. This CDR3 is built from 15 residues. V was shortened by 5 bases and J by 1 base, with 14 bases between the two germline ends.

Sequencing input: blood. The source of this sequence is a young woman with Graves' hyperthyroidism. This chain uses TRBV7-2 with TRBJ1-1, with D unclear. The CDR3, as DNA: TGTGCCAGCAGCATGATTGGCGCAAGGAACACTGAAGCTTTCTTT. Residues: CASSMIGARNTEAFF.